A single sample gave rise to the 25 T cell receptor beta chains below, sequenced in a study of cytomegalovirus exposure and HLA in healthy donors. PCR primers comprised 60 Vbeta and 13 Jbeta primers. Assay: immunoSEQ multiplex PCR; the TCRdb copy retains only in-frame clones and omits some. The record lists around 34,000 clones, of which the ten most abundant hold under 2%. Sample: PBMCs. The receptors originated from a woman aged 40 to 55 in good health and CMV-seropositive.

V is TRBV6-5 and J is TRBJ2-1, with D possibly matching TRBD2 (6 bases). Germline-derived CDR1 and CDR2 are MNHEY and SVGAGI. Trimming took 2 bases from V and 8 from J, leaving 19 bases between them. The CDR3 sequence is 16 residues long. The CDR3 region has the DNA TGTGCCAGCAGTTACAGAATTAACGGGAGAGTCGATGAGCAGTTCTTC. Its protein is CASSYRINGRVDEQFF.

CDR3 region: CASRLETKQYF. As DNA, the CDR3 is TGTGCCAGCAGACTCGAGACAAAGCAGTACTTC. V gene TRBV7-9 combines with J gene TRBJ2-7; D unresolved. Trimming removed 6 bases from V and 8 bases from J, with 11 bases in between. Germline CDR1 SEHNR, CDR2 FQNEAQ (reference sequence). This CDR3 region has 11 residues.

The chain has TRBV19 and TRBJ2-5; possibly TRBD1 for D (5 bases). The V end was cut by 5 bases, the J end by 5 bases, with 15 bases between. CDR3 length equals 14 residues. Germline CDR1 is LNHDA and CDR2 is SQIVND (reference sequence). The CDR3 DNA follows: TGTGCCAGTAGTCCGACAGCCCGCTCGGAGACCCAGTACTTC. Translating it yields CASSPTARSETQYF. Based on the CDR3 plus reference TRBV19 and TRBJ2-5, the full variable domain is DGGITQSPKYLFRKEGQNVTLSCEQNLNHDAMYWYRQDPGQGLRLIYYSQIVNDFQKGDIAEGYSVSREKKESFPLTVTSAQKNPTAFYLCASSPTARSETQYFGPGTRLLVL.

The rearrangement joins TRBV6-5 to TRBJ2-7; 9 positions match TRBD2. Germline V gives CDR1 MNHEY, CDR2 SVGAGI. This CDR3 region has 15 residues. J gave up 3 bases and V 2 bases, and 5 bases lay outside the gene matches. In DNA form, the CDR3 reads TGTGCCAGCAGTTACGCGAGAGCGGGGGGCTACGAGCAGTACTTC. Its translation is CASSYARAGGYEQYF.

This rearrangement joins TRBV15 to TRBJ1-3, with D possibly TRBD1 on 6 matching bases. V was shortened by 0 bases and J by 4 bases, with 10 bases between the two germline ends. The CDR3 is made up of 15 amino acids. In germline, CDR1 is LNHNV, CDR2 YYDKDF (reference sequence). CDR3 in DNA: TGTGCCACCAGCAGAGAGAGGGGGGGAGGAAACACCATATATTTT. Translated: CATSRERGGGNTIYF.

The V gene is TRBV5-5, the J gene TRBJ2-2; 8 nucleotides line up with TRBD1. V trimming: 10 bases; J trimming: 5 bases; junction bases outside the gene matches: 7. The CDR3 runs 13 residues. CDR1 and CDR2 from the germline V gene are SGHKS and YYEKEE (reference sequence). The CDR3 sequence is CAGGTGVTGELFF. The CDR3, as DNA: TGTGCCGGAGGGACAGGCGTAACCGGGGAGCTGTTTTTT.

V gene TRBV5-4 combines with J gene TRBJ1-2, with unresolved D. The CDR3 sequence is 13 residues long. Trimming removed 0 bases at V and 7 bases at J, with 10 bases between. Germline loops: CDR1 SGHNT, CDR2 YYREEE (reference sequence). Here the CDR3 reads CASSLDSLRGYTF. The CDR3 coding sequence is TGTGCCAGCAGCTTGGACAGTTTGCGTGGCTACACCTTC.

This sequence joins TRBV2 and TRBJ2-7; the D gene is possibly TRBD1 (6 bases). This CDR3 has 12 residues. Deletions cut 10 bases from V and 3 bases from J, with 13 bases between. Germline lookup yields CDR1 SNHLY and CDR2 FYNNEI. CDR3 in amino acids: CANLGQSYEQYF. The CDR3 coding sequence is TGTGCCAACCTTGGACAGAGCTACGAGCAGTACTTC.

The gene calls are TRBV5-1 and TRBJ1-1; 7 bases line up with TRBD1. The CDR3 is 15 amino acids. V dropped 5 bases and J dropped 0; count of bases not matched to a gene: 7. Germline CDR1 and CDR2: SGHRS and YFSETQ. The CDR3 DNA sequence: TGCGCCAGCAGTAACCCGACAGGGCTGAACACTGAAGCTTTCTTT. This translates into CASSNPTGLNTEAFF.

This chain joins TRBV5-1 and TRBJ2-3; D gene uncertain. The CDR3 extends over 15 amino acids. With 0 bases removed from V and 0 bases from J, the gap between germline ends came to 8 bases. Germline values: CDR1 SGHRS, CDR2 YFSETQ. The CDR3 region has the DNA TGCGCCAGCAGCTTGGACGGTACTAGCACAGATACGCAGTATTTT. Encoded protein: CASSLDGTSTDTQYF.

This sequence joins TRBV30 and TRBJ2-1, with D unresolved. Germline CDR1 is GTSNPN and CDR2 is SVGIG (reference sequence). This CDR3 has 11 residues. Trimming cost V 1 base and J 7 bases, with 5 bases left between them. The CDR3 region is CAWSARNEQFF. CDR3 coding DNA: TGTGCCTGGAGTGCCAGAAATGAGCAGTTCTTC.

The chain combines TRBV6-1 with TRBJ1-2, with D possibly being TRBD1 (5 bases). This CDR3 spans 14 amino acids. Germline lookup yields CDR1 MNHNS and CDR2 SASEGT. V lost 6 bases to trimming and J lost 3 bases, with 14 bases between them. The CDR3 is CASRVRASYYGYTF. CDR3 DNA sequence: TGTGCCAGCAGGGTCAGGGCCTCGTACTATGGCTACACCTTC.

CDR3 DNA: TGTGCCAGAGACCGGAGGGGGCCTGGCTACACCTTC. As protein: CARDRRGPGYTF. The J gene is TRBJ1-2, the V gene TRBV30; 7 nucleotides match TRBD1. The V and J ends lost 8 bases and 7 bases, in that order; junction bases with no gene match: 10. This CDR3 spans 12 amino acids. The V gene's germline CDR1 is GTSNPN and CDR2 SVGIG (reference sequence).

This chain uses TRBV6-6 with TRBJ2-3; D gene unclear. Germline loops: CDR1 MNHNY, CDR2 SVGAGI (reference sequence). There are 15 residues in the CDR3. V shed 4 bases and J shed 2 bases, with 13 bases lying between them. The CDR3 DNA reads as TGTGCCAGCAGTTCCCAGAATATCAACACAGATACGCAGTATTTT. Translation: CASSSQNINTDTQYF.

This chain connects TRBV7-3 to TRBJ2-2; TRBD2 matches at 11 bases. In germline, CDR1 is SGHTA, CDR2 FQGTGA. J gave up 9 bases and V 5 bases, and 2 bases lay outside the gene matches. This CDR3 is built from 13 residues. The DNA of the CDR3 is TGTGCCAGCAGCGGGACTAGCGGCCGGGAGCTGTTTTTT. Its protein is CASSGTSGRELFF.

The rearrangement joins TRBV5-4 to TRBJ1-4, with unresolved D. The CDR3 has 15 residues. Germline V lookup: CDR1 SGHNT, CDR2 YYREEE (reference sequence). V lost 0 bases, J lost 4 bases, and 10 bases lay in between. CDR3 coding DNA: TGTGCCAGCAGCTTGGTTCCGGGGAATAATGAAAAACTGTTTTTT. Its protein is CASSLVPGNNEKLFF. Using reference TRBV5-4 and TRBJ1-4 for the parts outside the CDR3, the full variable domain is ETGVTQSPTHLIKTRGQQVTLRCSSQSGHNTVSWYQQALGQGPQFIFQYYREEENGRGNFPPRFSGLQFPNYSSELNVNALELDDSALYLCASSLVPGNNEKLFFGSGTQLSVL.

The CDR3 DNA is TGTGCCAGCAGTTTAAGGGGGTTGCAGCCCCAGCATTTT. Translation gives CASSLRGLQPQHF. The rearrangement links TRBV28 to TRBJ1-5; the D gene is possibly TRBD1 (6 bases). The CDR3 extends over 13 amino acids. V gave up 2 bases and J gave up 7 bases, with 9 bases separating them. In germline, CDR1 is MDHEN, CDR2 SYDVKM.

The chain uses TRBV5-1 and TRBJ2-5; a weak D match, TRBD1 (8 bases). The J call may be mistaken, given a closer DNA end match to TRBJ2-7. Germline assignment: CDR1 SGHRS and CDR2 YFSETQ. CDR3 length: 15 amino acids. DNA for the CDR3: TGCGCCAGCAGCTTCTCCACAGGGGGGGACTACGAGCAGTACTTC. Residues: CASSFSTGGDYEQYF.

The chain couples TRBV5-4 to TRBJ2-3, with 9 bases matching TRBD2. The germline V gene has CDR1 SGHNT and CDR2 YYREEE (reference sequence). The CDR3 spans 20 residues. V was pared by 0 bases and J by 2 bases, with 16 bases of the junction left unmatched. This CDR3 reads CASSLGGNRGPSGTTDTQYF. In nucleotides, the CDR3 is TGTGCCAGCAGCTTGGGGGGGAATCGCGGGCCTAGCGGGACCACAGATACGCAGTATTTT.

This chain connects TRBV6-5 to TRBJ2-1; D is perhaps TRBD2 (5 bases). The V end lost 5 bases, the J end lost 7 bases, and 12 bases lay between the germline ends. The CDR3 sequence is 13 residues long. Per the germline V gene, CDR1 is MNHEY and CDR2 is SVGAGI. CDR3 residues: CASSRRTGNEQFF. CDR3 sequence (DNA): TGTGCCAGCAGTCGCCGGACGGGGAATGAGCAGTTCTTC.

The rearrangement uses TRBV4-2 and TRBJ2-3, with D uncertain. Trimming left V 0 bases short and J 0 bases short, with 13 bases between. The CDR3 runs to 17 residues. CDR1 and CDR2 from the germline V gene are LGHNA and YNFKEQ. The CDR3 sequence is CASSQDLASISTDTQYF. CDR3 bases: TGTGCCAGCAGCCAAGACTTAGCCAGTATAAGCACAGATACGCAGTATTTT.

The chain joins TRBV6-5 to TRBJ2-7; D ambiguous. CDR1 and CDR2 (germline): MNHEY, SVGAGI. Trimming stripped 2 bases from V and 13 bases from J, with 12 bases between. This CDR3 comprises 11 residues. The CDR3 sequence: CASSYNGLIYF. CDR3 bases: TGTGCCAGCAGTTACAACGGTCTAATATACTTC.

The chain recombines TRBV19 with TRBJ2-7; D is ambiguous. Germline V gene sequence: CDR1 LNHDA, CDR2 SQIVND (reference sequence). The CDR3 sequence is 14 residues long. V lost 3 bases and J 0 bases, leaving 9 bases between the germline ends. CDR3 region: CASSILPGSYEQYF. The CDR3 nucleotides are TGTGCCAGTAGTATCCTACCAGGCTCCTACGAGCAGTACTTC.

The V gene is TRBV6-1, the J gene TRBJ1-5; D gene ambiguous. Germline CDR1 reads MNHNS; CDR2 reads SASEGT. V was cut by 0 bases and J by 7 bases, with 7 bases left in between. CDR3 length equals 13 residues. The CDR3 sequence: CASSEAQEQPQHF. The CDR3 region has the DNA TGTGCCAGCAGTGAAGCGCAAGAGCAGCCCCAGCATTTT.

This chain links TRBV19 with TRBJ2-2; 10 nucleotides match TRBD1. Germline values: CDR1 LNHDA, CDR2 SQIVND (reference sequence). The V gene end was trimmed by 5 bases and the J gene end by 6 bases; junction bases not matched to a gene: 9. CDR3 length: 16 amino acids. CDR3 nucleotide sequence: TGTGCCAGTAGTCCATTACCCGGGACAGGGGCCGGGGAGCTGTTTTTT. It is translated as CASSPLPGTGAGELFF. The full variable domain, in which reference TRBV19 and TRBJ2-2 provide the parts outside the CDR3, is DGGITQSPKYLFRKEGQNVTLSCEQNLNHDAMYWYRQDPGQGLRLIYYSQIVNDFQKGDIAEGYSVSREKKESFPLTVTSAQKNPTAFYLCASSPLPGTGAGELFFGEGSRLTVL.